Included here is one T cell receptor (beta chain) sequence, with context. Trimming stripped 10 bases from V and 9 bases from J, with 12 bases between. The germline CDR1 and CDR2 sequences are KGHDR and SFDVKD. This CDR3 is 11 amino acids long. Generated by immunoSEQ multiplex PCR, the TCRdb table keeps only in-frame clones and is missing some. The profile shows fewer than 400,000 clones, roughly nine tenths of them singletons. Cohort 3 donors counted as recovered after two negative PCRs, clearance, or resolved symptoms. The data were obtained in a study of blood T cell repertoires in COVID-19. The source of this sequence is a man aged 60 to 69 who had recovered from COVID-19. What was sequenced was PBMCs or T cells enriched from blood (not recorded which). The rearrangement uses TRBV24-1 and TRBJ2-1; D is undetermined. CDR3 residues: CATALYGEQFF. The CDR3 DNA follows: TGTGCCACAGCCTTATACGGTGAGCAGTTCTTC.